Given below is one TCR beta chain in context. This entry belongs to a study of blood T cell repertoires in COVID-19. As for the study in general: Collection of acute and convalescent COVID-19 samples took place in the United States, Italy and Spain. PBMCs, B-cell-depleted T cells, or T cells provided the cDNA or gDNA that made up the material.

In the original analysis: Amplification of reference gene primers was used by the study to estimate nucleated cell counts. TCRdb's table, derived via immunoSEQ multiplex PCR, lists solely in-frame clones and lacks some. V and J calls and clone size are those listed in that table; D and trimming were worked out from the DNA. The repertoire holds more than 90,000 clones, with roughly nine tenths as singletons. With V trimmed by 2 bases and J by 0 bases, 0 bases remained unmatched. This CDR3 contains 14 residues. Germline CDR1 and CDR2: SGHVS and FNYEAQ. The clonotype was recovered from a man between 40 and 49 years old with acute or convalescent COVID-19. Sequencing used peripheral blood. The chain joins TRBV7-6 to TRBJ2-7, with 8 bases lining up with TRBD1. Here the CDR3 DNA reads TGTGCCAGCAGCTTACAGGGGGCCTCCTACGAGCAGTACTTC. This encodes CASSLQGASYEQYF.